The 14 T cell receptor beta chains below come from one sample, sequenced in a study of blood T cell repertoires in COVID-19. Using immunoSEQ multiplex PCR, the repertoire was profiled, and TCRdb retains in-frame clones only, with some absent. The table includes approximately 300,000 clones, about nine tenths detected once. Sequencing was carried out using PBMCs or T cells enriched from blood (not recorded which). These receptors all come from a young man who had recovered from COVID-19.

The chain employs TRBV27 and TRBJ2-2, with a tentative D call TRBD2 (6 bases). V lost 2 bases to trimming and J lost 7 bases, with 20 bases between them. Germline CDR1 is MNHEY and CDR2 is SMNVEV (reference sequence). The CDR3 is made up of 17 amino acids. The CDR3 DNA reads TGTGCCAGCAGTTTAGAGGGTCGGCGGGGTAAGGTCGGGGAGCTGTTTTTT. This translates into CASSLEGRRGKVGELFF.

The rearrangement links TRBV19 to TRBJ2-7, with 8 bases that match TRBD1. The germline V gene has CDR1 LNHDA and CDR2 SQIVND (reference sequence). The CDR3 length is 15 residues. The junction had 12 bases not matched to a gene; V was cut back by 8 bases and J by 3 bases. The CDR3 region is CASSPRTGTIYEQYF. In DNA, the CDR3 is TGTGCCAGTTCCCCCCGGACAGGGACGATCTACGAGCAGTACTTC.

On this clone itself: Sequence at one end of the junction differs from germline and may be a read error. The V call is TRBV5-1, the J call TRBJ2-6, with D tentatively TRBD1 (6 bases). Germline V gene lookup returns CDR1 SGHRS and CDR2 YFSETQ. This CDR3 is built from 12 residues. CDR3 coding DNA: TGCGCCAGCGGACCAGGGGACAACGTCCTGACTTTC. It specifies CASGPGDNVLTF.

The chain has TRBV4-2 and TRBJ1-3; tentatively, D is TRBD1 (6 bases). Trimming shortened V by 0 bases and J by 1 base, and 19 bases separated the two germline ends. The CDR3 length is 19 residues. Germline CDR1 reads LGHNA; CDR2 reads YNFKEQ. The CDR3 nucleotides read TGTGCCAGCAGCCAAGATAGGTGGGGGCCCCTCTTGTCTGGAAACACCATATATTTT. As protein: CASSQDRWGPLLSGNTIYF.

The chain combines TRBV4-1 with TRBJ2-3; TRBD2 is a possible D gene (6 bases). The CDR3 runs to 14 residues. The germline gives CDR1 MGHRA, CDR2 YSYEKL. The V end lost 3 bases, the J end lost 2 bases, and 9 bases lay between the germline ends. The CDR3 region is CASSQGGSTDTQYF. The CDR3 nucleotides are TGCGCCAGCAGCCAGGGGGGATCCACAGATACGCAGTATTTT.

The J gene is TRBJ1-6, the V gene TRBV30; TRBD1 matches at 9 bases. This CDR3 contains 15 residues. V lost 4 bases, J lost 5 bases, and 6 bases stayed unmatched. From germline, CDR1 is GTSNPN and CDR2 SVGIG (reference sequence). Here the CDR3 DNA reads TGTGCCTGGATCAGCCGGGACAGGGATAATTCACCCCTCCACTTT. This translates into CAWISRDRDNSPLHF.

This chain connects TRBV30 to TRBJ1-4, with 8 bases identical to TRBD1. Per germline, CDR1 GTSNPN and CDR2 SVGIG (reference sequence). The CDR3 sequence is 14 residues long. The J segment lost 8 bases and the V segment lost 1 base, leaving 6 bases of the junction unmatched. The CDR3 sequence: CAWSEDRVSEKLFF. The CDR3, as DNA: TGTGCCTGGAGTGAGGACAGGGTTTCGGAAAAACTGTTTTTT. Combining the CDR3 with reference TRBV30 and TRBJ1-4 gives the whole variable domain SQTIHQWPATLVQPVGSPLSLECTVEGTSNPNLYWYRQAAGRGLQLLFYSVGIGQISSEVPQNLSASRPQDRQFILSSKKLLLSDSGFYLCAWSEDRVSEKLFFGSGTQLSVL.

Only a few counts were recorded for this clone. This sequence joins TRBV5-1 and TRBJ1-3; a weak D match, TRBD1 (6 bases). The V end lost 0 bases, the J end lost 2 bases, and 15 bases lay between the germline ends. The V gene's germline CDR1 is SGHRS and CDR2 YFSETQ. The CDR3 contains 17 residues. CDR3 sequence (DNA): TGCGCCAGCAGCTTGGCGCCCCACAGGGTGGCTGGAAACACCATATATTTT. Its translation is CASSLAPHRVAGNTIYF.

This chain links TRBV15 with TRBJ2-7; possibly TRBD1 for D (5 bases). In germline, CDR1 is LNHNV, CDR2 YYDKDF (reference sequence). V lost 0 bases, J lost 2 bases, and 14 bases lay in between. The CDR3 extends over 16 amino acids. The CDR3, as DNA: TGTGCCACCAGCAGAGATCGGGCAGGGCTACCCTACGAGCAGTACTTC. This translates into CATSRDRAGLPYEQYF.

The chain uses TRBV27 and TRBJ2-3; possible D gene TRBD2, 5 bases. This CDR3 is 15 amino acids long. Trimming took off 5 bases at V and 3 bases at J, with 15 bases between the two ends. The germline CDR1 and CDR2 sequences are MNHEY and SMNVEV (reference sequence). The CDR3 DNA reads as TGTGCCAGCAGTCCGGGGAGTGGGCGGACAGATACGCAGTATTTT. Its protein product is CASSPGSGRTDTQYF.

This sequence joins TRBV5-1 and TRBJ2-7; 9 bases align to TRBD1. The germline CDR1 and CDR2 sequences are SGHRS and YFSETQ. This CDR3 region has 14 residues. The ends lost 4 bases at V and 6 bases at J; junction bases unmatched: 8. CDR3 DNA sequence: TGCGCCAGCAGCGTTAAAGACAGGGGGACCGAGCAGTACTTC. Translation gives CASSVKDRGTEQYF. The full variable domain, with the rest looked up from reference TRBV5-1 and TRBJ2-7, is KAGVTQTPRYLIKTRGQQVTLSCSPISGHRSVSWYQQTPGQGLQFLFEYFSETQRNKGNFPGRFSGRQFSNSRSEMNVSTLELGDSALYLCASSVKDRGTEQYFGPGTRLTVT.

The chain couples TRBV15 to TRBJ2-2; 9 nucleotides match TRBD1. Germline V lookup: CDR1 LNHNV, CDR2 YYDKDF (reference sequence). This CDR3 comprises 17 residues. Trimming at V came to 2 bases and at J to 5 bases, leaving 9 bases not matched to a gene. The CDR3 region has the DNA TGTGCCACCAGCAGACCAAGGGGACAGGGTAGGACCGGGGAGCTGTTTTTT. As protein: CATSRPRGQGRTGELFF. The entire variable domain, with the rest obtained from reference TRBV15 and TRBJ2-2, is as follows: DAMVIQNPRYQVTQFGKPVTLSCSQTLNHNVMYWYQQKSSQAPKLLFHYYDKDFNNEADTPDNFQSRRPNTSFCFLDIRSPGLGDTAMYLCATSRPRGQGRTGELFFGEGSRLTVL.

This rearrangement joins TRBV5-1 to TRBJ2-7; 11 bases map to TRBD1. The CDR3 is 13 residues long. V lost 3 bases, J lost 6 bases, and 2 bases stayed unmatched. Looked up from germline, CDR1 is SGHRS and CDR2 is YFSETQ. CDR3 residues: CASSWGQGGEQYF. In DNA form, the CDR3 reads TGCGCCAGCAGCTGGGGACAGGGGGGCGAGCAGTACTTC.

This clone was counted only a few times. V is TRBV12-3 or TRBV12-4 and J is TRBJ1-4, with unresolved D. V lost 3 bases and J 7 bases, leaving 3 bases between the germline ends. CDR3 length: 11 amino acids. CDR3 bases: TGTGCCAGCAGTTTCTCTGAAAAACTGTTTTTT. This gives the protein CASSFSEKLFF.